This TCR beta chain was retrieved from a study of response to subunit inactivated influenza vaccine. Germline V gene lookup returns CDR1 SGHAT and CDR2 FQNNGV. V lost 4 bases to trimming and J lost 10 bases, with 16 bases between them. CDR3 length: 13 residues. A few counts support this clonotype. The antigen is undetermined. The study, taken as a whole, reports: The authors suggested that every seasonal influenza vaccination recruits few new T cells.

TCRdb called the RT-PCR reads again in MiXCR, with one record for every CDR3 protein. The sample includes 300,000 to 350,000 distinct CDR3 sequences, just over 20% of them seen just once. The receptor was isolated from a man in his fifties or sixties who received an inactivated influenza vaccine. The chain is built from TRBV11-2 and TRBJ2-5; D unclear. The sample here was PBMCs from blood, taken 21 months after vaccination. The CDR3 loop reads CASSSQSRGDQYF. The CDR3 DNA follows: TGTGCCAGCAGCTCCCAGTCCCGTGGAGACCAGTACTTC.